The present T cell receptor (beta chain) was sequenced within a study of blood T cell repertoires in COVID-19. Study-level information: COVID-19 samples, acute and convalescent, were from the United States, Italy and Spain. Sample material is recorded as cDNA or gDNA derived from T cells, B-cell-depleted T cells, or PBMCs.

Original handling: Amplified reference gene primers provided the basis for estimating nucleated cell counts. Measured with immunoSEQ multiplex PCR; TCRdb has only the in-frame clones, and not every one. V and J calls and clone size are copied from that table; D and trimming were computed from the DNA. Here the sample spans tens of thousands of clones, 75% to 90% being singletons. The CDR3 is 12 amino acids. Trimming took off 2 bases at V and 6 bases at J, with 5 bases between the two ends. Germline-derived CDR1 and CDR2 are LNHDA and SQIVND (reference sequence). The chain links TRBV19 to TRBJ2-1, with D hard to call. The sequence derives from a woman at least 80 years old with acute or convalescent COVID-19. Sequencing input: peripheral blood. The CDR3 here is CASSIPGNEQFF. The CDR3 DNA sequence: TGTGCCAGTAGTATACCGGGCAATGAGCAGTTCTTC. Variable domain in full (rest from reference TRBV19 and TRBJ2-1): DGGITQSPKYLFRKEGQNVTLSCEQNLNHDAMYWYRQDPGQGLRLIYYSQIVNDFQKGDIAEGYSVSREKKESFPLTVTSAQKNPTAFYLCASSIPGNEQFFGPGTRLTVL.